This T cell receptor (beta chain) is drawn from a study of shared T cell receptors in the human thymus. The CDR3 is 15 amino acids. The germline gives CDR1 SEHNR, CDR2 FQNEAQ (reference sequence). The ends lost 8 bases at V and 2 bases at J; junction bases unmatched: 9. Sequenced by immunoSEQ multiplex PCR; TCRdb stores in-frame clones only, minus some. The repertoire holds 650,000 to 950,000 clones, with 80% to 90% as singletons. The same sample was also studied in work on human thymus T cells.

This TCR was sampled from a girl under three years old with a congenital heart defect. The sequenced material came from thymocytes. The rearrangement joins TRBV7-9 to TRBJ1-3, with 7 bases lining up with TRBD1. CDR3 DNA sequence: TGTGCCAGCGGCAAGGCAGGGGGACCTGGAAACACCATATATTTT. It translates to CASGKAGGPGNTIYF.